One and the same sample provided the 23 T cell receptor beta chains below, sequenced in a study of blood T cell repertoires in COVID-19. Assay: immunoSEQ multiplex PCR; the TCRdb copy retains only in-frame clones and omits some. The table has about 100,000 clones, around 84% seen once. Sample: peripheral blood. The receptors were gathered from a man aged 60 to 69 with acute or convalescent COVID-19.

This clone was found a few times. Additional DNA sequences in this sample encode the identical CDR3. As DNA, the CDR3 is TGTGCCAGCAGGTCAGTGAACACTGAAGCTTTCTTT. Its translation is CASRSVNTEAFF. The chain uses TRBV28 and TRBJ1-1; D not certain. V was pared by 6 bases and J by 0 bases, with 5 bases between. The CDR3 consists of 12 residues. Looked up from germline, CDR1 is MDHEN and CDR2 is SYDVKM. The variable domain in full, with the rest retrieved from reference TRBV28 and TRBJ1-1, is DVKVTQSSRYLVKRTGEKVFLECVQDMDHENMFWYRQDPGLGLRLIYFSYDVKMKEKGDIPEGYSVSREKKERFSLILESASTNQTSMYLCASRSVNTEAFFGQGTRLTVV.

Here the CDR3 reads CASSYVLPPGELFF. In nucleotides, the CDR3 is TGTGCCAGCAGTTACGTTCTCCCCCCCGGGGAGCTGTTTTTT. The chain employs TRBV6-5 and TRBJ2-2; D gene ambiguous. Trimming took 2 bases from V and 6 from J, leaving 10 bases between them. The CDR3 has 14 residues. The germline V gene has CDR1 MNHEY and CDR2 SVGAGI.

The genes are TRBV29-1 and TRBJ2-5; 7 nucleotides line up with TRBD2. The germline V gene has CDR1 SQVTM and CDR2 ANQGSEA. The trim removed 2 bases at V and 2 bases at J, leaving 2 bases unmatched. The CDR3 has 13 amino acids. CDR3 DNA: TGCAGCGTTGAAACTAGCGAGCAAGAGACCCAGTACTTC. Residues: CSVETSEQETQYF.

This rearrangement joins TRBV5-4 to TRBJ2-7; 13 bases match TRBD2. J gave up 11 bases and V 3 bases, and 11 bases lay outside the gene matches. Germline V gives CDR1 SGHNT, CDR2 YYREEE (reference sequence). The CDR3 contains 15 residues. As DNA, the CDR3 is TGTGCCAGCAGCTCGCCGGGGACTAGCGGGAAGATGGAGTACTTC. Translating gives CASSSPGTSGKMEYF. The complete variable domain, with remaining parts taken from reference TRBV5-4 and TRBJ2-7, reads ETGVTQSPTHLIKTRGQQVTLRCSSQSGHNTVSWYQQALGQGPQFIFQYYREEENGRGNFPPRFSGLQFPNYSSELNVNALELDDSALYLCASSSPGTSGKMEYFGPGTRLTVT.

This chain joins TRBV7-8 and TRBJ2-1, with D maybe TRBD2 (6 bases). The CDR3 runs to 12 residues. Germline V gene lookup returns CDR1 SGHVS and CDR2 FQNEAQ. Trimming removed 5 bases from V and 7 bases from J, with 9 bases in between. The chain's CDR3 is CASSGGGNEQFF. CDR3 sequence (DNA): TGTGCCAGCAGCGGAGGAGGGAATGAGCAGTTCTTC.

The chain joins TRBV10-3 to TRBJ2-3, with TRBD2 identical over 9 bases. After removal of 3 bases from V and 5 bases from J, the junction contained 6 bases not matched to a gene. CDR1 and CDR2 (germline): ENHRY, SYGVKD. CDR3 length: 15 amino acids. The CDR3 nucleotides read TGTGCCATCAGTGACTTAGCGGGAGCTGTAGATACGCAGTATTTT. Its translation is CAISDLAGAVDTQYF.

The chain recombines TRBV9 with TRBJ2-1, with TRBD2 matching over 8 bases. V shed 3 bases and J 6 bases; nucleotides not matched to a gene: 2. CDR1 is SGDLS and CDR2 is YYNGEE in the germline V gene. The CDR3 has 13 residues. In DNA form, the CDR3 reads TGTGCCAGCAGCGAGACTAGCGTCAATGAGCAGTTCTTC. Translating it yields CASSETSVNEQFF.

The V and J genes are TRBV5-5 and TRBJ2-1; TRBD2 aligns across 11 bases. The V and J ends lost 3 bases and 14 bases, in that order; junction bases with no gene match: 7. This CDR3 is built from 13 residues. Per germline, CDR1 SGHKS and CDR2 YYEKEE (reference sequence). DNA for the CDR3: TGTGCCAGCAGCTCGTTGACTAGCGGGAATGAGTTCTTC. It codes for CASSSLTSGNEFF.

The chain links TRBV24-1 to TRBJ1-3; no definite D call. Germline CDR1 reads KGHDR; CDR2 reads SFDVKD. V was shortened by 3 bases and J by 0 bases, with 8 bases between the two germline ends. The CDR3 length is 15 residues. The CDR3 here is CATSDPGSSGNTIYF. The DNA of the CDR3 is TGTGCCACCAGTGATCCCGGTAGCTCTGGAAACACCATATATTTT.

The V and J genes are TRBV6-5 and TRBJ1-2; D ambiguous. Germline V gene data show CDR1 as MNHEY and CDR2 as SVGAGI. The CDR3 has 15 amino acids. Trimming removed 3 bases from V and 8 bases from J, with 19 bases in between. The CDR3: CASSYSNRPGDGYTF. CDR3 sequence (DNA): TGTGCCAGCAGTTATTCGAACCGGCCAGGCGACGGCTACACCTTC.

The chain uses TRBV10-3 and TRBJ1-6, with a weak D call TRBD1 (5 bases). Germline V gene data show CDR1 as ENHRY and CDR2 as SYGVKD. V gave up 4 bases and J gave up 13 bases, with 11 bases separating them. The CDR3 contains 12 residues. The CDR3 nucleotides read TGTGCCATCAGTGTTCTCCGGGGGCCCCTCCACTTT. Translation: CAISVLRGPLHF.

In this sample, this clone turned up a few times. This chain connects TRBV10-3 to TRBJ2-3, with 10 bases matching TRBD2. Trimming took 6 bases from V and 6 from J; bases not matched to a gene: 12. Germline loops: CDR1 ENHRY, CDR2 SYGVKD. The CDR3 runs to 16 residues. The CDR3 DNA is TGTGCCATCAGCGGGTCTAGCGGGGGAGTGGCTGATACGCAGTATTTT. Protein sequence: CAISGSSGGVADTQYF.

V is TRBV7-6 and J is TRBJ2-1; TRBD2 matches at 11 bases. Trimming cost V 4 bases and J 5 bases; bases outside gene matches: 7. Germline V gene sequence: CDR1 SGHVS, CDR2 FNYEAQ. The CDR3 sequence is 16 residues long. CDR3 DNA: TGTGCCAGCAGCTCATTTGGACTAGCGGGTCACAATGAGCAGTTCTTC. Encoded protein: CASSSFGLAGHNEQFF.

The rearrangement joins TRBV7-9 to TRBJ2-6; tentative D call: TRBD1 (6 bases). The germline V gene has CDR1 SEHNR and CDR2 FQNEAQ (reference sequence). This CDR3 region has 16 residues. The V end lost 3 bases, the J end lost 0 bases, and 9 bases lay between the germline ends. The CDR3 protein is CASSFAGDSGANVLTF. For the CDR3, the DNA is TGTGCCAGCAGCTTTGCAGGGGACTCTGGGGCCAACGTCCTGACTTTC.

J is TRBJ1-1 and V is TRBV2, with TRBD1 identical over 7 bases. Germline CDR1 reads SNHLY; CDR2 reads FYNNEI. V lost 6 bases to trimming and J lost 5 bases; unmatched junction nucleotides: 9. The CDR3 has 14 amino acids. The CDR3 DNA follows: TGTGCCAGCAGCCTGATTTTGGGACAGACTGAAGCTTTCTTT. Protein: CASSLILGQTEAFF.

The chain links TRBV9 to TRBJ2-7, with TRBD1 as a possible D gene (6 bases). The CDR3 runs 15 residues. From germline, CDR1 is SGDLS and CDR2 YYNGEE. Trimming took off 3 bases at V and 1 base at J, with 14 bases between the two ends. The DNA of the CDR3 is TGTGCCAGCAGCGGAACAGGGCGAGGGTCCTACGAGCAGTACTTC. Residues: CASSGTGRGSYEQYF. Based on the CDR3 plus reference TRBV9 and TRBJ2-7, the full variable domain is DSGVTQTPKHLITATGQRVTLRCSPRSGDLSVYWYQQSLDQGLQFLIQYYNGEERAKGNILERFSAQQFPDLHSELNLSSLELGDSALYFCASSGTGRGSYEQYFGPGTRLTVT.

This chain links TRBV10-1 with TRBJ2-7; possible D gene TRBD1, 6 bases. Germline lookup yields CDR1 WNHNN and CDR2 SYGVQD (reference sequence). Trimming stripped 10 bases from V and 3 bases from J, with 13 bases between. The CDR3 has 12 amino acids. DNA for the CDR3: TGCGCCACCTCGACGGACAGCTACGAGCAGTACTTC. Its translation is CATSTDSYEQYF.

The chain carries TRBV19 and TRBJ2-1; possible D gene TRBD2, 6 bases. The CDR3 runs to 14 residues. Per germline, CDR1 LNHDA and CDR2 SQIVND (reference sequence). V lost 4 bases and J lost 9, with 16 bases in between. In DNA, the CDR3 is TGTGCCAGTAGTAGGGCTAGCGTGGGAGGTGAGCAGTTCTTC. Its translation is CASSRASVGGEQFF.

The chain links TRBV19 to TRBJ2-7, with 7 bases aligning to TRBD1. This CDR3 region has 15 residues. The junction had 10 bases not matched to a gene; V was cut back by 5 bases and J by 3 bases. Germline-derived CDR1 and CDR2 are LNHDA and SQIVND (reference sequence). CDR3 bases: TGTGCCAGTAGTTTACGAACCGGGACAGTCTACGAGCAGTACTTC. Its translation is CASSLRTGTVYEQYF. The entire variable domain, with the rest obtained from reference TRBV19 and TRBJ2-7, is as follows: DGGITQSPKYLFRKEGQNVTLSCEQNLNHDAMYWYRQDPGQGLRLIYYSQIVNDFQKGDIAEGYSVSREKKESFPLTVTSAQKNPTAFYLCASSLRTGTVYEQYFGPGTRLTVT.

This chain joins TRBV21-1 and TRBJ2-3; the listed D gene, TRBD2, was not tested against the DNA. TRBV21-1 is classified as a pseudogene. This CDR3 spans 11 amino acids. The CDR3 region is CASSRGDTQYF. The CDR3 coding sequence is TGTGCCAGCAGCCGAGGGGATACGCAGTATTTT.

The chain is built from TRBV20-1 and TRBJ1-5; TRBD1 aligns across 8 bases. V shed 3 bases and J 7 bases; nucleotides not matched to a gene: 5. The CDR3 runs 13 residues. The V gene's germline CDR1 is DFQATT and CDR2 SNEGSKA (reference sequence). The CDR3 DNA follows: TGCAGTGCTAGTGACAGGGGCGGACAGCCCCAGCATTTT. As protein: CSASDRGGQPQHF.

The rearrangement uses TRBV7-2 and TRBJ1-3; TRBD1 is a possible D gene (6 bases). Germline CDR1 is SGHTA and CDR2 is FQGNSA. Between the trimmed V and J ends, which lost 1 base and 3 bases, there was a span of 13 bases. CDR3 length equals 16 residues. Here the CDR3 reads CASSLGGGAVGNTIYF. The CDR3 bases are TGTGCCAGCAGCTTAGGCGGGGGGGCGGTTGGAAACACCATATATTTT.

The V call is TRBV5-1, the J call TRBJ2-1; a weak D match, TRBD2 (6 bases). This CDR3 contains 16 residues. Trimming shortened V by 0 bases and J by 5 bases, and 15 bases separated the two germline ends. Per germline, CDR1 SGHRS and CDR2 YFSETQ. The CDR3 reads CASSLAPAGANNEQFF. CDR3 DNA: TGCGCCAGCAGCTTGGCTCCAGCGGGCGCCAACAATGAGCAGTTCTTC.